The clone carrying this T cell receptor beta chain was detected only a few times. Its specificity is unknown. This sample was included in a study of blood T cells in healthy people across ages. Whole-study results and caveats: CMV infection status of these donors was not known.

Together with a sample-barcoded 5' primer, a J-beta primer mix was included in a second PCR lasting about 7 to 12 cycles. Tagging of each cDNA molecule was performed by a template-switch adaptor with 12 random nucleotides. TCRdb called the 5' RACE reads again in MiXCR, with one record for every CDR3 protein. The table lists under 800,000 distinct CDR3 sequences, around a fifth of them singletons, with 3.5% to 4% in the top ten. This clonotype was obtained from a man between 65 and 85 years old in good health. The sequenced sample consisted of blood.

Here the CDR3 reads CASSQDRGFGETQYF. The CDR3 DNA follows: TGCGCCAGCAGCCAAGATCGGGGTTTCGGGGAGACCCAGTACTTC. J is TRBJ2-5 and V is TRBV4-3, with a tentative D call TRBD2 (5 bases). V shed 0 bases and J shed 5 bases, with 13 bases lying between them. This CDR3 contains 15 residues. Germline CDR1 LGHNA, CDR2 YSLEER.